The next 28 T cell receptor beta chains were all read from a single sample in a study of T cell responses to AZD1222 COVID-19 vaccine (dated by TCRdb to about 2021). The library was built by means of the immunoSEQ multiplex PCR assay. TCRdb limited this immuneACCESS table to in-frame rearrangements with V and J called. A share of clones is missing; checked studies link under half to unresolved V genes, and the rest is unexplained. Recorded for this sample are under 130,000 clones; 80% to 95% of them occurred a single time. In total, the top ten clones hold about 1.2% of the sample. Per the publication, the time point label means: baseline before first vaccination. The sequencing here drew on peripheral blood, taken on day 0 of AZD1222 vaccination. The origin of the receptors is an adult in good health.

The chain couples TRBV19 to TRBJ2-3; 7 nucleotides line up with TRBD1. The V gene end was trimmed by 3 bases and the J gene end by 0 bases; junction bases not matched to a gene: 3. The CDR3 is 15 residues long. CDR1 LNHDA and CDR2 SQIVND come from the germline V gene (reference sequence). The CDR3: CASSMTTGSTDTQYF. The CDR3 nucleotides are TGTGCCAGTAGTATGACGACAGGGAGCACAGATACGCAGTATTTT.

The rearrangement links TRBV3-1 (or the pseudogene TRBV3-2) to TRBJ2-1; TRBD2 matches at 11 bases. The CDR3 spans 14 residues. V gave up 4 bases and J gave up 9 bases; unmatched junction bases: 5. The germline V gene has CDR1 LGHDT and CDR2 YNNKEL (reference sequence). CDR3: CASSRTSGPGEQFF. The CDR3 nucleotides are TGTGCCAGCAGCCGGACTAGCGGGCCGGGTGAGCAGTTCTTC.

The chain has TRBV9 and TRBJ1-5; D remains unclear. CDR3 length: 15 amino acids. Deletions cut 2 bases from V and 0 bases from J, with 9 bases between. Looked up from germline, CDR1 is SGDLS and CDR2 is YYNGEE. The CDR3 sequence: CASSVLGDSNQPQHF. CDR3 bases: TGTGCCAGCAGCGTCCTGGGAGATAGCAATCAGCCCCAGCATTTT.

The rearrangement uses TRBV19 and TRBJ1-4, with 7 bases matching TRBD1. The length of the CDR3 is 15 residues. The J segment lost 3 bases and the V segment lost 5 bases, leaving 6 bases of the junction unmatched. Germline CDR1 and CDR2: LNHDA and SQIVND (reference sequence). Here the CDR3 DNA reads TGTGCCAGTAGTCCTCGACAGGGACCTAATGAAAAACTGTTTTTT. Translated: CASSPRQGPNEKLFF.

The genes are TRBV5-8 and TRBJ2-1, with 15 nucleotides matching TRBD2. V lost 4 bases, J lost 7 bases, and 6 bases stayed unmatched. The germline V gene encodes CDR1 SGHTS and CDR2 YDEGEE. The CDR3 covers 16 residues. The CDR3 loop reads CASSTWTSGRGNEQFF. In DNA form, the CDR3 reads TGTGCCAGCAGCACCTGGACTAGCGGGAGGGGTAATGAGCAGTTCTTC.

The genes are TRBV19 and TRBJ1-2; 10 bases match TRBD1. The CDR3 is made up of 16 amino acids. Germline lookup yields CDR1 LNHDA and CDR2 SQIVND (reference sequence). The V segment lost 6 bases and the J segment 8 bases; nucleotides outside the gene matches: 15. CDR3 residues: CASSIRLRDRGFGYTF. As DNA, the CDR3 is TGTGCCAGTAGCATCCGCCTCCGGGACAGGGGTTTCGGCTACACCTTC.

Only a few counts were recorded for this clone. The V and J genes are TRBV5-4 and TRBJ1-6; TRBD1 matches 8 bases. This CDR3 spans 17 amino acids. Per germline, CDR1 SGHNT and CDR2 YYREEE (reference sequence). V was pared by 2 bases and J by 0 bases, with 4 bases of the junction left unmatched. The CDR3 protein is CASSFRTGSSYNSPLHF. Written as DNA, the CDR3 is TGTGCCAGCAGCTTCCGGACAGGGAGCTCCTATAATTCACCCCTCCACTTT.

The rearrangement links TRBV7-6 to TRBJ2-1, with TRBD2 identical over 7 bases. Losses at the gene ends were 0 bases for V and 4 bases for J; bases not matched to a gene: 6. Germline V CDR1 and CDR2: SGHVS, FNYEAQ. The CDR3 extends over 16 amino acids. The CDR3 reads CASSLALFSGYNEQFF. For the CDR3, the DNA is TGTGCCAGCAGCTTAGCGCTTTTTAGCGGGTACAATGAGCAGTTCTTC.

J is TRBJ1-2 and V is TRBV7-2; D is unclear. Trimming shortened V by 6 bases and J by 8 bases, and 19 bases separated the two germline ends. The V gene's germline CDR1 is SGHTA and CDR2 FQGNSA. This CDR3 is built from 14 residues. In DNA, the CDR3 is TGTGCCAGCAGACTGAACCACCCCACGGGGGGCTACACCTTC. Its translation is CASRLNHPTGGYTF.

V and J are TRBV29-1 and TRBJ1-1, with D perhaps matching TRBD1 (6 bases). V was pared by 5 bases and J by 0 bases, with 10 bases between. This CDR3 has 13 amino acids. CDR1 is SQVTM, CDR2 ANQGSEA, per germline. The CDR3 is CSVTDRLNTEAFF. The CDR3 nucleotides read TGCAGCGTTACTGACAGGTTGAACACTGAAGCTTTCTTT.

The CDR3 bases are TGTGCCAGCAGCTTAATTCCTTCTGGGGCCAACGTCCTGACTTTC. This translates into CASSLIPSGANVLTF. The V call is TRBV7-3, the J call TRBJ2-6; D is undetermined. The CDR3 length is 15 residues. CDR1 and CDR2 from the germline V gene are SGHTA and FQGTGA. Trimming took off 1 base at V and 1 base at J, with 5 bases between the two ends.

The chain couples TRBV6-2 or TRBV6-3 to TRBJ2-1, with TRBD2 matching 8 bases. With V trimmed by 6 bases and J by 5 bases, 15 bases remained unmatched. The V gene's germline CDR1 is MNHEY and CDR2 SVGEGT. The CDR3 totals 17 residues. CDR3 region: CASSPTRGSGAHNEQFF. In DNA form, the CDR3 reads TGTGCCAGCAGCCCTACCCGGGGTAGCGGGGCCCACAATGAGCAGTTCTTC.

The J gene is TRBJ1-2, the V gene TRBV7-9; D perhaps matches TRBD1 (6 bases). The germline gives CDR1 SEHNR, CDR2 FQNEAQ (reference sequence). CDR3 length equals 14 residues. The germline V and J ends were trimmed by 5 bases and 7 bases, with 17 bases remaining between them. The DNA of the CDR3 is TGTGCCAGCAGCCACAATACAGGGTTAAGTGGCTACACCTTC. Protein sequence: CASSHNTGLSGYTF.

This clone was detected only once. This chain links TRBV7-9 with TRBJ1-5, with TRBD1 as a possible D gene (6 bases). Germline CDR1 and CDR2: SEHNR and FQNEAQ (reference sequence). The CDR3 is 14 amino acids. V lost 4 bases and J lost 3, with 10 bases in between. The chain's CDR3 is CASSSDSPNQPQHF. CDR3 in DNA: TGTGCCAGCAGCTCGGACAGCCCCAATCAGCCCCAGCATTTT.

The chain joins TRBV11-2 to TRBJ1-3, with D unclear. This CDR3 region has 14 residues. Per germline, CDR1 SGHAT and CDR2 FQNNGV. Trimming removed 4 bases from V and 0 bases from J, with 7 bases in between. This CDR3 reads CASSSDYSGNTIYF. In DNA, the CDR3 is TGTGCCAGCAGCTCCGATTACTCTGGAAACACCATATATTTT.

The chain couples TRBV7-9 to TRBJ1-1, with 10 nucleotides matching TRBD1. Trimming removed 5 bases from V and 5 bases from J; junction bases left unmatched: 8. CDR3 size: 15 residues. Per germline, CDR1 SEHNR and CDR2 FQNEAQ (reference sequence). For the CDR3, the DNA is TGTGCCAGCAGCCCGAGGGACAGGGGAGGAACTGAAGCTTTCTTT. Encoded protein: CASSPRDRGGTEAFF.

V and J are TRBV6-2 or TRBV6-3 and TRBJ2-3, with D perhaps TRBD1 or TRBD2 (5 bases each). The CDR3 totals 16 residues. Deletions cut 5 bases from V and 1 base from J, with 16 bases between. Germline CDR1 is MNHEY and CDR2 is SVGEGT. The CDR3, as DNA: TGTGCCAGCAGTCCCGGGACCTCCCCGGGCACAGATACGCAGTATTTT. Translated: CASSPGTSPGTDTQYF.

The rearrangement links TRBV12-5 to TRBJ1-5, with TRBD1 as a possible D gene (6 bases). Per the germline V gene, CDR1 is LGHNT and CDR2 is FRNRAP. V lost 1 base to trimming and J lost 2 bases, with 18 bases between them. This CDR3 has 18 amino acids. The CDR3 DNA follows: TGTGCTAGTGGTTTGGACAGACAGGCGCTGGGAGGCAATCAGCCCCAGCATTTT. Translating gives CASGLDRQALGGNQPQHF. The whole variable domain, remainder taken from reference TRBV12-5 and TRBJ1-5, is DARVTQTPRHKVTEMGQEVTMRCQPILGHNTVFWYRQTMMQGLELLAYFRNRAPLDDSGMPKDRFSAEMPDATLATLKIQPSEPRDSAVYFCASGLDRQALGGNQPQHFGDGTRLSIL.

The count of this clone is one. J is TRBJ1-6 and V is TRBV19, with a possible D match to TRBD1 (5 bases). V was clipped by 10 bases and J by 6 bases, with 16 bases between them. This CDR3 comprises 14 residues. In germline, CDR1 is LNHDA, CDR2 SQIVND (reference sequence). In DNA, the CDR3 is TGTGCCACCCCCCCCCGAGGGGCTAATTCACCCCTCCACTTT. This translates into CATPPRGANSPLHF.

The V call is TRBV5-1, the J call TRBJ1-4; no clear D gene. The CDR3 is 15 residues long. Trimming pared 0 bases from V and 4 bases from J, leaving 10 bases between. Germline assignment: CDR1 SGHRS and CDR2 YFSETQ. In DNA, the CDR3 is TGCGCCAGCAGCTTGGCCGCAGGCGTTAATGAAAAACTGTTTTTT. Translated: CASSLAAGVNEKLFF.

V usage is TRBV5-1 and J usage is TRBJ1-2; tentative D call: TRBD1 (6 bases). The length of the CDR3 is 13 residues. V was clipped by 0 bases and J by 6 bases, with 9 bases between them. Germline values: CDR1 SGHRS, CDR2 YFSETQ. The CDR3: CASSLGQDNGYTF. For the CDR3, the DNA is TGCGCCAGCAGCTTGGGACAGGATAATGGCTACACCTTC.

The V gene is TRBV7-3, the J gene TRBJ2-1; 8 bases match TRBD2. Germline V lookup: CDR1 SGHTA, CDR2 FQGTGA. The length of the CDR3 is 16 residues. The ends lost 0 bases at V and 6 bases at J; junction bases unmatched: 7. CDR3 in amino acids: CASSLTGTSNFNEQFF. For the CDR3, the DNA is TGTGCCAGCAGCTTAACCGGGACTAGTAATTTCAATGAGCAGTTCTTC. The complete variable domain, with remaining parts taken from reference TRBV7-3 and TRBJ2-1, reads GAGVSQTPSNKVTEKGKYVELRCDPISGHTALYWYRQSLGQGPEFLIYFQGTGAADDSGLPNDRFFAVRPEGSVSTLKIQRTERGDSAVYLCASSLTGTSNFNEQFFGPGTRLTVL.

The chain links TRBV5-6 to TRBJ1-6; the D is unclear. The V gene lost 0 bases and the J gene lost 7 bases, with 11 bases spanning the gap. Germline CDR1 reads SGHDT; CDR2 reads YYEEEE. This CDR3 has 15 residues. The CDR3 nucleotides are TGTGCCAGCAGCTTGGGTGGGAATCGGAATTCACCCCTCCACTTT. This gives the protein CASSLGGNRNSPLHF.

The J gene is TRBJ1-2, the V gene TRBV27; D not certain. The CDR3 loop spans 12 amino acids. The V and J ends lost 5 bases and 8 bases respectively, with 12 bases between them. Germline values: CDR1 MNHEY, CDR2 SMNVEV (reference sequence). The CDR3 protein is CASSPVGGGYTF. CDR3 DNA: TGTGCCAGCAGTCCCGTGGGTGGGGGCTACACCTTC.

A single count supports this clone. In nucleotides, the CDR3 is TGTGCCAGCAGCTTAGGGAGTGGAGCCACCGGGGAGCTGTTTTTT. Protein sequence: CASSLGSGATGELFF. The chain employs TRBV7-2 and TRBJ2-2; D is undetermined. The CDR3 contains 15 residues. V shed 1 base and J shed 4 bases, with 10 bases lying between them. Germline lookup yields CDR1 SGHTA and CDR2 FQGNSA.

This clone was counted a single time. The CDR3 is CASSYSQGAKETQYF. CDR3 sequence (DNA): TGTGCCAGCAGTTATTCACAGGGGGCTAAAGAGACCCAGTACTTC. The chain joins TRBV6-2 or TRBV6-3 to TRBJ2-5; 9 bases agree with TRBD1. The CDR3 spans 15 residues. With 3 bases clipped from V and 3 bases from J, the junction kept 5 bases outside the gene matches. Germline V lookup: CDR1 MNHEY, CDR2 SVGEGT.

The chain combines TRBV7-3 with TRBJ1-3; no definite D call. This CDR3 has 17 amino acids. V lost 1 base and J lost 2, with 15 bases in between. The V gene's germline CDR1 is SGHTA and CDR2 FQGTGA. The CDR3 sequence is CASSLKGPGGPGNTIYF. For the CDR3, the DNA is TGTGCCAGCAGCTTAAAGGGCCCAGGAGGCCCTGGAAACACCATATATTTT. Full variable domain (missing parts from reference TRBV7-3 and TRBJ1-3): GAGVSQTPSNKVTEKGKYVELRCDPISGHTALYWYRQSLGQGPEFLIYFQGTGAADDSGLPNDRFFAVRPEGSVSTLKIQRTERGDSAVYLCASSLKGPGGPGNTIYFGEGSWLTVV.

The V gene is TRBV28, the J gene TRBJ1-5, with 9 bases matching TRBD1. CDR1 is MDHEN and CDR2 is SYDVKM in the germline V gene. The CDR3 sequence is 18 residues long. V was clipped by 4 bases and J by 0 bases; unmatched bases: 10. Here the CDR3 reads CASSSPGTGTYSNQPQHF. DNA of the CDR3: TGTGCCAGCAGTTCCCCCGGGACAGGGACCTATAGCAATCAGCCCCAGCATTTT.